The TCR beta chain described here comes from a study of blood T cell repertoires in COVID-19 (dated by TCRdb to about 2020). In terms of the full investigation: Collaborator samples came from the United States, Italy and Spain and covered acute and convalescent phases of COVID-19. Nearly every sample came with metadata listing a de-identified subject ID, COVID-19 status, age in years and sex. The repertoires were released in a freely available public database intended as a resource for research on the immune response to SARS-CoV-2. The prospective study material was composed of cDNA or gDNA derived from T cells, B-cell-depleted T cells, or PBMCs. The samples were drawn from two sources: the first 160 participants of the ongoing ImmuneRACE study, and over 1,000 subjects contributed by 6 global collaborators. The dataset comprised deeply sampled blood TCRbeta repertoires from subjects exposed to, actively infected with, or recovered from COVID-19. Where HLA class I and class II types were available, the types were taken from metadata supplied by the sample provider, not from assay-based typing. Broader findings and caveats from the paper: The quantity of clinical and demographic metadata differed by source and by participant and was supplied without curation.

Relative to germline, V is missing 1 base and J is missing 4 bases, with 7 bases of the junction outside any gene match. CDR1 is given as SGHNT and CDR2 as YYREEE, both from the germline V gene (reference sequence). From cysteine to phenylalanine, the CDR3 is 17 amino acids long. This entry keeps only the CDR3 DNA: 51 bases, framed from base 1. As concerns this clone: Its antigen specificity is not known. No base quality values were provided; no much bigger clone lies one nucleotide off.

Each collaborating institution followed its own protocols to collect whole blood in K2EDTA tubes. For TCRbeta analysis, collaborators shipped samples in one of three forms: frozen whole blood, isolated PBMCs, or DNA extracted from either of those sample types. The immunoSEQ Assay, a bias-controlled multiplex PCR, was used to amplify TCRbeta CDR3 regions from genomic DNA. The original pipeline was this. The number of nucleated cells in each sample was estimated by amplification of reference gene primers within the assay. Sequence reads were collapsed and filtered to measure the absolute abundance of every unique TCRbeta CDR3 rearrangement. Productive Simpson clonality was computed per sample as the square root of Simpson's diversity index over productive rearrangements. TCRdb holds this immuneACCESS table with in-frame rearrangements only. Some clones are missing; in checked studies, unresolved V genes explain under half, and the rest has no known cause. V, J and clone size were drawn from that table, and D and trimming were deduced from the DNA. The sample yields roughly 87,000 clones; around 90% were counted once. Of the sample, around 5.2% falls within the top ten clones.

This chain joins TRBV5-4 to TRBJ2-1; the central 11 bases match TRBD2. Source material: peripheral blood. The clonotype originates from a man aged 35 to 55 with acute or convalescent COVID-19. The CDR3: CASSLNGLAGGYNEQFF. The DNA is TGTGCCAGCAGCTTGAATGGTCTAGCGGGGGGATACAATGAGCAGTTCTTC.